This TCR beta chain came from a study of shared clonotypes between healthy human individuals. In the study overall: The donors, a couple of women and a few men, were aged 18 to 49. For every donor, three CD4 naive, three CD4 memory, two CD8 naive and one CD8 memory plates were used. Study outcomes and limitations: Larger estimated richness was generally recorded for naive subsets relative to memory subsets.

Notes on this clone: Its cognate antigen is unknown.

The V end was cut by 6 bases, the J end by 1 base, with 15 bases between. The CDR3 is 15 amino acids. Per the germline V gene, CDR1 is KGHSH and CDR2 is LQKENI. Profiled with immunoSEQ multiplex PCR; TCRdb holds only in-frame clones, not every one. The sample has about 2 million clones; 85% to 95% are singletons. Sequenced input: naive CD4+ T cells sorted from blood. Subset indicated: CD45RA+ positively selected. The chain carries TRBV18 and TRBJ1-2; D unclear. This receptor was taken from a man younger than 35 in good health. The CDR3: CASSPDKASNYGYTF. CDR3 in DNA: TGTGCCAGCTCCCCCGACAAGGCGAGTAACTATGGCTACACCTTC.